The clone carrying this TCR beta chain was seen repeatedly, ten times or more. The antigen remains unidentified. These data originate in a study of T cells in Graves' hyperthyroidism and ophthalmopathy. Study background: Peripheral blood collection took place at initial diagnosis, before any treatment.

Notes on the study in general: Appearing also in blood were most of the thyroid clonotypes expanded above 0.001.

The investigators amplified TCR beta CDR3 regions from RNA transcripts. Initially, a first-round RT-PCR of the TCR CDR3 employed the HTBI primer set. TCRdb re-analysed the multiplex PCR reads in MiXCR, keeping a single row per CDR3 protein. Of around 260,000 distinct CDR3 sequences in the sample, less than 30% were seen once. This CDR3 is 15 amino acids long. The germline gives CDR1 MDHEN, CDR2 SYDVKM. Trimming pared 5 bases from V and 2 bases from J, leaving 13 bases between. Hyperthyroidism, newly diagnosed and lasting under 2 months, affected patients aged 18 to 65. At first hyperthyroidism diagnosis, before any ophthalmopathy symptoms, the blood sample was collected.

The chain combines TRBV28 with TRBJ2-4; D gene uncertain. This clonotype was obtained from a man aged 35-49 years with Graves' hyperthyroidism that later progressed to Graves' ophthalmopathy. Input material: blood. CDR3: CASSAYQVSKNIQYF. The DNA for the CDR3 is TGTGCCAGCAGTGCATACCAGGTTTCCAAAAACATTCAGTACTTC.